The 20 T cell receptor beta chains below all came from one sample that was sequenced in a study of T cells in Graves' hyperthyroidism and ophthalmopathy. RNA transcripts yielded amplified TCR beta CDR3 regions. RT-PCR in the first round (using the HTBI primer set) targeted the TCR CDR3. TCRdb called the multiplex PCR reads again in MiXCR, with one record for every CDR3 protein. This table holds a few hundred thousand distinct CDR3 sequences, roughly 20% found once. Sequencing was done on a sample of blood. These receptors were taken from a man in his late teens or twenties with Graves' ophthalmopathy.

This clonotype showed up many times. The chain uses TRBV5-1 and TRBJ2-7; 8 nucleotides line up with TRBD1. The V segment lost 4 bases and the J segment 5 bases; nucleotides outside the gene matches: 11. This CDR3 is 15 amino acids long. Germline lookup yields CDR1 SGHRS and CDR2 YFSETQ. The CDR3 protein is CASSRPGQGKHEQYF. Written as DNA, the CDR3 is TGCGCCAGCAGCCGACCCGGACAGGGTAAACACGAGCAGTACTTC.

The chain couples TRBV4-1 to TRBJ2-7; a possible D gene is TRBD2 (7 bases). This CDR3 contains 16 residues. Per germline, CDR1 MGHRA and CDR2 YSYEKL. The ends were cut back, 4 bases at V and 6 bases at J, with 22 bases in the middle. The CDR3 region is CASSRVGGAGLGEQYF. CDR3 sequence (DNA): TGCGCCAGCAGCCGGGTGGGGGGGGCTGGGCTGGGCGAGCAGTACTTC.

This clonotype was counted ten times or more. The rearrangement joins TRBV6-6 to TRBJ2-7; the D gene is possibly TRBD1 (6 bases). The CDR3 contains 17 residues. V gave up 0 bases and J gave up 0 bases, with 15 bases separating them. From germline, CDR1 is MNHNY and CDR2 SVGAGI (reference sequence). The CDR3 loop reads CASSYSSHRDISYEQYF. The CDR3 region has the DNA TGTGCCAGCAGTTACTCCTCCCACCGGGACATCTCCTACGAGCAGTACTTC.

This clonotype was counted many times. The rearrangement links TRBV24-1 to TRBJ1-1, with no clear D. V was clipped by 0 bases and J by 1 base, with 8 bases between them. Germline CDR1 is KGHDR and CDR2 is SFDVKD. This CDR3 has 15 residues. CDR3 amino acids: CATSDLVRWNTEAFF. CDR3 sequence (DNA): TGTGCCACCAGTGATTTGGTCAGGTGGAACACTGAAGCTTTCTTT.

The CDR3 nucleotides are TGTGCCAGCAGCGTAGGACTGTCTGGAAACACCATATATTTT. Protein product: CASSVGLSGNTIYF. The chain is built from TRBV9 and TRBJ1-3; D unclear. Germline V gene sequence: CDR1 SGDLS, CDR2 YYNGEE. V was cut by 0 bases and J by 1 base, with 5 bases left in between. The CDR3 is 14 residues long.

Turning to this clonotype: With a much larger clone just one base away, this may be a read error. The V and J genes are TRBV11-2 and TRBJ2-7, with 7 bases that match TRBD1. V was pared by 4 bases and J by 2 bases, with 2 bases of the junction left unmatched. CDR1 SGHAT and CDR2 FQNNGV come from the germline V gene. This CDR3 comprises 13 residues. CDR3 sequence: CASSSTGPYEQYF. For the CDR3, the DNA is TGTGCCAGCAGCTCGACAGGGCCCTACGAGCAGTACTTC.

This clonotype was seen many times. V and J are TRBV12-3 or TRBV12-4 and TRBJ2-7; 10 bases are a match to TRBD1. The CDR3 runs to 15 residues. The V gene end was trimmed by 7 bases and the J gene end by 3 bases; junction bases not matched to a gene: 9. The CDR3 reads CASKFRQGANYEQYF. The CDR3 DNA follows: TGTGCCAGCAAATTTAGACAGGGGGCCAACTACGAGCAGTACTTC.

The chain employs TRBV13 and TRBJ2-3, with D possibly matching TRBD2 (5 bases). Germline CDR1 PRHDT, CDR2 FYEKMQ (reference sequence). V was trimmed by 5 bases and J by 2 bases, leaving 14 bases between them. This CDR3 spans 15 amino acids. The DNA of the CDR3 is TGTGCCAGCAGCCTCCGGACTTCTTCCACAGATACGCAGTATTTT. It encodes CASSLRTSSTDTQYF.

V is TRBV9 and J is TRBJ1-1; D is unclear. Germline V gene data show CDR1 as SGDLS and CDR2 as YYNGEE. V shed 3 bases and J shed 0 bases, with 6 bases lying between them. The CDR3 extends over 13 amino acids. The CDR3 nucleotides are TGTGCCAGCAGCGCGGCCCTGAACACTGAAGCTTTCTTT. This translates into CASSAALNTEAFF.

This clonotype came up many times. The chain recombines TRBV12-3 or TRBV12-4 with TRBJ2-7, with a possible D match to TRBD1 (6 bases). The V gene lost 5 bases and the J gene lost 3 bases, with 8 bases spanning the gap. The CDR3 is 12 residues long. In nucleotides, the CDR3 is TGTGCCAGCAGTACAGGGTTCTACGAGCAGTACTTC. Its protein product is CASSTGFYEQYF.

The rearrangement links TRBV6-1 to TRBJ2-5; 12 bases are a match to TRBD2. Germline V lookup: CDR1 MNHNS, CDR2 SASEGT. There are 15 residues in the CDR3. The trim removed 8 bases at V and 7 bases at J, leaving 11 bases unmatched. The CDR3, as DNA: TGTGCCAGCCAAGAGACTAGCGGGGGTAGGGCGACCCAGTACTTC. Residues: CASQETSGGRATQYF.

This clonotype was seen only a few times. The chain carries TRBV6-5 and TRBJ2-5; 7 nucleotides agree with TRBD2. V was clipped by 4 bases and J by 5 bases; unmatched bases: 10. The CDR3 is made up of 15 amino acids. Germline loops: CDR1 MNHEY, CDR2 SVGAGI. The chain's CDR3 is CASSFAGAEGETQYF. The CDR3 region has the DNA TGTGCCAGCAGTTTCGCGGGAGCGGAGGGGGAGACCCAGTACTTC.

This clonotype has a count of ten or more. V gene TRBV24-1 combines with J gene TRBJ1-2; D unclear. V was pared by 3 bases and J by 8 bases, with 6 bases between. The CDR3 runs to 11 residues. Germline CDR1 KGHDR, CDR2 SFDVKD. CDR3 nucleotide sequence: TGTGCCACCAGTGATCCGGGGGGCTACACCTTC. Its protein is CATSDPGGYTF.

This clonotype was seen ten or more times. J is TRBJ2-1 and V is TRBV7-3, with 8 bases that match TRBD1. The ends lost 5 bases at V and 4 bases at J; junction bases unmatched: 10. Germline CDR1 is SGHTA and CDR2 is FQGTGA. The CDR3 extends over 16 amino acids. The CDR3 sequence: CASSPGTGLSYNEQFF. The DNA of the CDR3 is TGTGCCAGCAGCCCCGGGACAGGTTTAAGTTACAATGAGCAGTTCTTC.

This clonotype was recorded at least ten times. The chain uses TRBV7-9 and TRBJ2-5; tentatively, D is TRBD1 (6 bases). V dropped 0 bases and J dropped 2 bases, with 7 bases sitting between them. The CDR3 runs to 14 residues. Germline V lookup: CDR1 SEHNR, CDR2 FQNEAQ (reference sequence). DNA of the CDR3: TGTGCCAGCAGCTTAGCCGGACAGCAAGAGACCCAGTACTTC. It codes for CASSLAGQQETQYF. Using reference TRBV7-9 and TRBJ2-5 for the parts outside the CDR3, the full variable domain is DTGVSQNPRHKITKRGQNVTFRCDPISEHNRLYWYRQTLGQGPEFLTYFQNEAQLEKSRLLSDRFSAERPKGSFSTLEIQRTEQGDSAMYLCASSLAGQQETQYFGPGTRLLVL.

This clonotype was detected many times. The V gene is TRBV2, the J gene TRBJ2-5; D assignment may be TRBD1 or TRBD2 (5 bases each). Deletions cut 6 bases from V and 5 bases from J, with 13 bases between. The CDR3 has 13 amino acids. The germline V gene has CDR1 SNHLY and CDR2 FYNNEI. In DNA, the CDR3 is TGTGCCAGCAGCGGGACCCCGCGGGAGACCCAGTACTTC. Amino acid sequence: CASSGTPRETQYF.

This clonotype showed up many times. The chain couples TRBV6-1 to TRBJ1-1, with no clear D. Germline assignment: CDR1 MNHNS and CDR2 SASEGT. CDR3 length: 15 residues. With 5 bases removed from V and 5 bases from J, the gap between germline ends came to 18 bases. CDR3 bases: TGTGCCAGCAGTTATAGATCGCCGGGGAGGACTGAAGCTTTCTTT. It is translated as CASSYRSPGRTEAFF.

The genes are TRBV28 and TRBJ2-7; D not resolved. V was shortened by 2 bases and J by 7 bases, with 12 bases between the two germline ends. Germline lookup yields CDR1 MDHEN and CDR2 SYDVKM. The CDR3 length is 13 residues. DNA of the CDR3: TGTGCCAGCAGTTTAGCCCCCGTATCTGAGCAGTACTTC. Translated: CASSLAPVSEQYF.

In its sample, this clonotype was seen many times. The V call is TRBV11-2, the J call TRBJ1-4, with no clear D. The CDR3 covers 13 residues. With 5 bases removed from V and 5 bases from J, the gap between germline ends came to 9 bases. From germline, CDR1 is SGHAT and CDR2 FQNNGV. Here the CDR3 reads CASSPRGNEKLFF. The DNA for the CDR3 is TGTGCCAGCAGCCCCCGGGGAAATGAAAAACTGTTTTTT.

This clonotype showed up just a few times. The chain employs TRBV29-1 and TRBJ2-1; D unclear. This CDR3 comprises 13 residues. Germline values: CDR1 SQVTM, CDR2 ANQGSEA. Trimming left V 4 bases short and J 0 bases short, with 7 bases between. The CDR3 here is CSVAQFSYNEQFF. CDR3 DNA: TGCAGCGTTGCACAGTTCTCCTACAATGAGCAGTTCTTC.